Here is one T cell receptor beta chain with its context. This sample was taken from a study of cytomegalovirus exposure and HLA in healthy donors. The primer mix had 60 Vbeta and 13 Jbeta primers. Assay: immunoSEQ multiplex PCR; the TCRdb copy retains only in-frame clones and omits some. The data show roughly 100,000 clones, roughly 79% seen once. J was trimmed by 2 bases and V by 4 bases; bases with no gene match: 6. CDR3 size: 15 residues. Germline V gene data show CDR1 as LGHNT and CDR2 as FRNRAP. Sample: PBMCs. This sequence was found in a middle-aged man in good health and CMV-seronegative. The V call is TRBV12-5, the J call TRBJ1-1; 8 nucleotides match TRBD1. As DNA, the CDR3 is TGTGCTAGTGGTTGGAATACAGGGGGAAACACTGAAGCTTTCTTT. It specifies CASGWNTGGNTEAFF.